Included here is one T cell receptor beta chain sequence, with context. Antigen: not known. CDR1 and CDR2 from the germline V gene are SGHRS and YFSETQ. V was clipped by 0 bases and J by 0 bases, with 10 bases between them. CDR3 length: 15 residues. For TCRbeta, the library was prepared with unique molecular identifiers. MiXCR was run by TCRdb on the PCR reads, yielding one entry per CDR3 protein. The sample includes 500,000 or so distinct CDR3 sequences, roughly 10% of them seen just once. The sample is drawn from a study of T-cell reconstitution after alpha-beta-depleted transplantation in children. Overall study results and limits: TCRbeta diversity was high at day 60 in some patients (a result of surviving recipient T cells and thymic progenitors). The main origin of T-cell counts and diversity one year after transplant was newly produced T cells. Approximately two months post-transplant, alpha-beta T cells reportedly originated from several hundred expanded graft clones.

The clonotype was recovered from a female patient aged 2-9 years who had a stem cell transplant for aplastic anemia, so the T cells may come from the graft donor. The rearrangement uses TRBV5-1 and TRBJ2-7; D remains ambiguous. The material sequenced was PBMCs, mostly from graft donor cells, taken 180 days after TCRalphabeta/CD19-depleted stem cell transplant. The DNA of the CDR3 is TGCGCCAGCAGCTTGGAGGACGGGCCCTCCTACGAGCAGTACTTC. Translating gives CASSLEDGPSYEQYF.